Listed below are T cell receptor beta chains from one sample, sequenced in a study of blood T cell repertoires in COVID-19. Using immunoSEQ multiplex PCR, the repertoire was profiled, and TCRdb retains in-frame clones only, with some absent. The data show more than 200,000 clones, around nine tenths seen once. The sample comprised PBMCs or T cells enriched from blood (not recorded which). These receptors all stem from a young woman who had recovered from COVID-19. The CDR3 runs from the conserved cysteine through the conserved F or W. Fields, in order: clone size, D gene, J gene, V gene, CDR3 protein, CDR3 DNA. The D gene is left open where the match is weak. Some rows mark clone size as missing; the rest say once, few, many or name a class of expanded clone.

abundance: -; d_gene: -; j_gene: TRBJ1-2; v_gene: TRBV5-4; CDR3aa: CASSLPGMNYGYTF; CDR3nt: TGTGCCAGCAGCTTGCCAGGGATGAACTATGGCTACACCTTC
abundance: -; d_gene: -; j_gene: TRBJ1-1; v_gene: TRBV27; CDR3aa: CASSFIPGNTEAFF; CDR3nt: TGTGCCAGCAGTTTTATCCCGGGGAACACTGAAGCTTTCTTT
abundance: -; d_gene: -; j_gene: TRBJ1-5; v_gene: TRBV11-2; CDR3aa: CASSLDTGQPQHF; CDR3nt: TGTGCCAGCAGCTTAGATACAGGTCAGCCCCAGCATTTT
abundance: -; d_gene: -; j_gene: TRBJ1-2; v_gene: TRBV3-1/TRBV3-2; CDR3aa: CASSLSQGGVGYTF; CDR3nt: TGTGCCAGCAGCCTATCTCAGGGCGGAGTAGGCTACACCTTC
abundance: -; d_gene: -; j_gene: TRBJ1-4; v_gene: TRBV2; CDR3aa: CASRTSGEKLFF; CDR3nt: TGTGCCAGCAGGACATCTGGCGAAAAACTGTTTTTT
abundance: -; d_gene: -; j_gene: TRBJ2-3; v_gene: TRBV11-2; CDR3aa: CASSFSGSTDTQYF; CDR3nt: TGTGCCAGCAGCTTTTCGGGGAGCACAGATACGCAGTATTTT
abundance: -; d_gene: -; j_gene: TRBJ2-3; v_gene: TRBV29-1; CDR3aa: CSTGSGSLDTQYF; CDR3nt: TGCAGCACCGGGTCCGGGTCGTTAGATACGCAGTATTTT
abundance: -; d_gene: TRBD1; j_gene: TRBJ1-2; v_gene: TRBV18; CDR3aa: CASSRAGQGYGYTF; CDR3nt: TGTGCCAGCTCACGCGCGGGACAGGGCTATGGCTACACCTTC
abundance: once; d_gene: -; j_gene: TRBJ1-1; v_gene: TRBV19; CDR3aa: CASSRRGGATEAFF; CDR3nt: TGTGCCAGTAGCAGAAGGGGGGGGGCCACTGAAGCTTTCTTT
abundance: -; d_gene: -; j_gene: TRBJ2-7; v_gene: TRBV18; CDR3aa: CASLLSRESEQYF; CDR3nt: TGTGCCAGCCTACTTTCTCGAGAGAGCGAGCAGTACTTC
abundance: -; d_gene: TRBD2; j_gene: TRBJ2-7; v_gene: TRBV5-4; CDR3aa: CASSLGASGGYEQYF; CDR3nt: TGTGCCAGCAGCTTGGGGGCTAGCGGGGGTTACGAGCAGTACTTC
abundance: -; d_gene: TRBD2; j_gene: TRBJ2-5; v_gene: TRBV4-2; CDR3aa: CASSPFWTSGGRETQYF; CDR3nt: TGTGCCAGCAGCCCCTTTTGGACTAGCGGAGGGAGAGAGACCCAGTACTTC
abundance: -; d_gene: -; j_gene: TRBJ2-4; v_gene: TRBV29-1; CDR3aa: CSVGRGGRNIQYF; CDR3nt: TGCAGCGTTGGAAGGGGGGGTAGAAACATTCAGTACTTC
abundance: -; d_gene: TRBD1; j_gene: TRBJ1-4; v_gene: TRBV9; CDR3aa: CASSGERTGDEKLFF; CDR3nt: TGTGCCAGCAGCGGTGAGCGGACAGGTGATGAAAAACTGTTTTTT
abundance: -; d_gene: -; j_gene: TRBJ1-1; v_gene: TRBV11-3; CDR3aa: CASSSRTVPGEAFF; CDR3nt: TGTGCCAGCAGCTCGAGGACAGTTCCCGGTGAAGCTTTCTTT
abundance: -; d_gene: -; j_gene: TRBJ1-3; v_gene: TRBV5-6; CDR3aa: CASSYGGGRSSGNTIYF; CDR3nt: TGTGCCAGCAGCTATGGTGGAGGGCGGAGCTCTGGAAACACCATATATTTT
abundance: -; d_gene: -; j_gene: TRBJ1-1; v_gene: TRBV3-1/TRBV3-2; CDR3aa: CASRGGTEAFF; CDR3nt: TGTGCCAGCAGGGGAGGCACTGAAGCTTTCTTT
abundance: -; d_gene: -; j_gene: TRBJ1-2; v_gene: TRBV18; CDR3aa: CASSPKTGVYGYTF; CDR3nt: TGTGCCAGCTCACCGAAGACGGGGGTCTATGGCTACACCTTC
abundance: -; d_gene: TRBD1; j_gene: TRBJ1-4; v_gene: TRBV19; CDR3aa: CASSISTGGGAGEKLFF; CDR3nt: TGTGCCAGTAGTATCTCGACAGGAGGGGGCGCGGGGGAAAAACTGTTTTTT